The table lists the clone carrying this T cell receptor (beta chain) with a few counts. Tregs were sorted as CD4+CD25+CD127-/low cells. TCRdb analysed the 5' RACE reads with MiXCR anew, one entry per CDR3 protein. The top ten hold under 5% of the sample, which has roughly 42,000 distinct CDR3 sequences, 22% seen once. The CDR3 has 13 residues. CDR1 and CDR2 (germline): MNHEY, SMNVEV (reference sequence). The J segment lost 6 bases and the V segment lost 2 bases, leaving 3 bases of the junction unmatched. Sequenced sample: Tregs sorted from blood. The TCR was taken from a female donor with breast cancer. The J gene is TRBJ2-7, the V gene TRBV27, with 8 bases that match TRBD2. The CDR3 DNA is TGTGCCAGCAGTTTAGCGGGAGGTCCCGAGCAGTACTTC. Amino acids: CASSLAGGPEQYF.